This T cell receptor (beta chain) was captured by sequencing in a study of T cell repertoires and Cas9 in healthy adults. Study-level background: CD4 and CD8 compartments: SpCas9-reactive T cells profiled for potency, cytotoxicity, lineage. Broader study findings: SpCas9-reactive regulatory T cells reportedly mitigated SpCas9-reactive effector T cells in vitro.

The CDR3 runs to 14 residues. Germline loops: CDR1 SGHRS, CDR2 YFSETQ. Deletions cut 2 bases from V and 3 bases from J, with 10 bases between. The data were produced by immunoSEQ multiplex PCR, yet TCRdb's version contains in-frame clones alone and is incomplete. Of 15,000 or so clones in the sample, roughly 90% were seen once. On this clone itself: The antigen is not known.

The receptor's source is a human donor in good health. Sequencing used Tregs (CD4+, CD25+, CD127-, CD137-, CD154-) from PBMCs; culture status not recorded. J is TRBJ2-3 and V is TRBV5-1, with D uncertain. Written as DNA, the CDR3 is TGCGCCAGCAGCTTTCGTGTGAGAACAGATACGCAGTATTTT. Protein product: CASSFRVRTDTQYF.